Each of the 21 T cell receptor beta chains below was sequenced from the same sample in a study of Ad26.COV2.S vaccination and SARS-CoV-2 variants. Produced via immunoSEQ multiplex PCR; TCRdb's table is partial and in-frame only. The repertoire holds 430,000 or so clones, with about 88% as singletons. Treatment of the sample: about 20 received Ad26.COV2.S at low or high dose, single or two shots; 5 received placebo; per-sample allocation not given. All samples were drawn on day 63, counting from the first vaccine or placebo injection. The material was peripheral blood, obtained in a trial of Ad26.COV2.S vaccine versus placebo. Receptor source: a person aged 18-65 years who received the Ad26.COV2.S COVID-19 vaccine or a placebo.

The rearrangement links TRBV7-9 to TRBJ1-3, with 9 bases identical to TRBD1. Germline values: CDR1 SEHNR, CDR2 FQNEAQ (reference sequence). V shed 2 bases, J shed 8 bases, and the junction held 4 bases outside the gene matches. This CDR3 is 14 amino acids long. The CDR3 region has the DNA TGTGCCAGCAGCTTAATGGGACAGGGAGACACCATATATTTT. It translates to CASSLMGQGDTIYF.

The rearrangement joins TRBV9 to TRBJ2-2, with TRBD2 identical over 7 bases. The CDR3 is 18 residues long. Per the germline V gene, CDR1 is SGDLS and CDR2 is YYNGEE. V shed 1 base, J shed 7 bases, and the junction held 16 bases outside the gene matches. The CDR3 protein is CASSVRGEGAGLGGELFF. CDR3 DNA sequence: TGTGCCAGCAGCGTACGGGGAGAAGGAGCGGGATTGGGCGGGGAGCTGTTTTTT. Complete variable domain (other parts from reference TRBV9 and TRBJ2-2): DSGVTQTPKHLITATGQRVTLRCSPRSGDLSVYWYQQSLDQGLQFLIQYYNGEERAKGNILERFSAQQFPDLHSELNLSSLELGDSALYFCASSVRGEGAGLGGELFFGEGSRLTVL.

J is TRBJ2-5 and V is TRBV5-1, with D perhaps TRBD2 (6 bases). V was clipped by 2 bases and J by 5 bases, with 13 bases between them. Germline V gene sequence: CDR1 SGHRS, CDR2 YFSETQ. The CDR3 is 14 amino acids. The CDR3 here is CASSLGDSTETQYF. CDR3 bases: TGCGCCAGCAGCTTAGGGGACTCGACCGAGACCCAGTACTTC.

The V and J genes are TRBV6-2 or TRBV6-3 and TRBJ1-5, with TRBD1 identical over 8 bases. The CDR3 runs to 14 residues. The germline V gene encodes CDR1 MNHEY and CDR2 SVGEGT. Trimming cost V 2 bases and J 8 bases; bases outside gene matches: 5. CDR3 nucleotides: TGTGCCAGCAGTTACGATCAGGGGGCGAAGCCCCAGCATTTT. Protein product: CASSYDQGAKPQHF.

This chain links TRBV7-2 with TRBJ1-1; D possibly corresponds to TRBD1 (5 bases). Germline CDR1 is SGHTA and CDR2 is FQGNSA. V lost 5 bases and J lost 4, with 11 bases in between. The CDR3 length is 13 residues. The CDR3 sequence is CASSVGRGTEAFF. The CDR3 region has the DNA TGTGCCAGCAGCGTTGGGAGGGGCACTGAAGCTTTCTTT.

This clone occurred a few times. This chain joins TRBV28 and TRBJ1-2; 8 bases match TRBD1. The CDR3 runs to 16 residues. V trimming: 2 bases; J trimming: 3 bases; junction bases outside the gene matches: 8. Germline V gene sequence: CDR1 MDHEN, CDR2 SYDVKM. The CDR3 bases are TGTGCCAGCAGTTTAGGTGCAGGGGGCGCCTACTATGGCTACACCTTC. Translation gives CASSLGAGGAYYGYTF.

The V call is TRBV11-3, the J call TRBJ2-1; 10 bases line up with TRBD1. J gave up 8 bases and V 2 bases, and 6 bases lay outside the gene matches. Germline CDR1 is SGHNT and CDR2 is YENEEA. This CDR3 is built from 15 residues. The CDR3, as DNA: TGTGCCAGCAGCTTAAGCGGGACAGGGGTCCATGAGCAGTTCTTC. It codes for CASSLSGTGVHEQFF.

CDR3 DNA: TGTGCCAGCAGCGCAACTCCTACCTACACCTTC. Its protein is CASSATPTYTF. The chain recombines TRBV7-9 with TRBJ1-2; D unresolved. The V gene's germline CDR1 is SEHNR and CDR2 FQNEAQ (reference sequence). Deletions cut 5 bases from V and 10 bases from J, with 11 bases between. This CDR3 comprises 11 residues.

The V and J genes are TRBV11-2 and TRBJ1-4, with unresolved D. The CDR3 spans 15 residues. Per the germline V gene, CDR1 is SGHAT and CDR2 is FQNNGV. V was clipped by 5 bases and J by 0 bases, with 10 bases between them. The CDR3 loop is CASSPRGATNEKLFF. The CDR3 nucleotides are TGTGCCAGCAGCCCCCGGGGTGCAACTAATGAAAAACTGTTTTTT.

This clone came up a few times. The CDR3: CASSYSGASTDTQYF. The CDR3, as DNA: TGTGCCAGCAGTTATAGCGGGGCGAGCACAGATACGCAGTATTTT. The chain uses TRBV6-5 and TRBJ2-3, with TRBD2 identical over 8 bases. The CDR3 totals 15 residues. V trimming: 3 bases; J trimming: 0 bases; junction bases outside the gene matches: 2. CDR1 is MNHEY and CDR2 is SVGAGI in the germline V gene.

About this clone: The sample carries other DNA sequences with the same CDR3. Here the CDR3 DNA reads TGTGCCAGCAGCTTAGGAGGGGGTCAGCCCCAGCATTTT. Its translation: CASSLGGGQPQHF. The chain links TRBV11-3 to TRBJ1-5; D perhaps matches TRBD1 (6 bases). Germline values: CDR1 SGHNT, CDR2 YENEEA. CDR3 length: 13 residues. With 1 base removed from V and 6 bases from J, the gap between germline ends came to 7 bases.

This clone was recorded a few times. The J gene is TRBJ1-6, the V gene TRBV19; the D gene is possibly TRBD1 (5 bases). Trimming removed 3 bases from V and 12 bases from J, with 9 bases in between. Germline V CDR1 and CDR2: LNHDA, SQIVND (reference sequence). The CDR3 sequence is 12 residues long. Written as DNA, the CDR3 is TGTGCCAGTAGTATTCTGGGGGGACCCCTCCACTTT. It specifies CASSILGGPLHF.

The chain links TRBV7-9 to TRBJ2-6; D is undetermined. The CDR3 runs to 15 residues. V lost 5 bases and J 0 bases, leaving 8 bases between the germline ends. In germline, CDR1 is SEHNR, CDR2 FQNEAQ (reference sequence). The CDR3 DNA follows: TGTGCCAGCAGCACCAGGTCCTCTGGGGCCAACGTCCTGACTTTC. Translated, it gives CASSTRSSGANVLTF.

This clone was seen only a few times. The chain is built from TRBV28 and TRBJ2-1; D possibly corresponds to TRBD1 (5 bases). The CDR3 has 11 residues. The germline V gene encodes CDR1 MDHEN and CDR2 SYDVKM. V was pared by 9 bases and J by 12 bases, with 15 bases between. This CDR3 is CASEKGSVQFF. The CDR3 DNA sequence: TGTGCCAGTGAAAAGGGGTCGGTGCAGTTCTTC.

The rearrangement joins TRBV7-2 to TRBJ2-5; a weak D match, TRBD2 (5 bases). This CDR3 is built from 15 residues. Germline loops: CDR1 SGHTA, CDR2 FQGNSA. V lost 4 bases and J 6 bases, leaving 18 bases between the germline ends. CDR3: CASSYNRIGIKTQYF. The CDR3, as DNA: TGTGCCAGCAGCTATAACCGGATCGGGATCAAGACCCAGTACTTC.

This chain links TRBV11-2 with TRBJ2-1; possible D gene TRBD1, 5 bases. The CDR3 loop spans 14 amino acids. V lost 0 bases and J 6 bases, leaving 9 bases between the germline ends. Germline values: CDR1 SGHAT, CDR2 FQNNGV. The CDR3, as DNA: TGTGCCAGCAGCTTAGAGCACAGGATCAATGAGCAGTTCTTC. The encoded protein is CASSLEHRINEQFF.

This chain links TRBV7-2 with TRBJ1-5; no clear D. The CDR3 is 17 residues long. Per germline, CDR1 SGHTA and CDR2 FQGNSA. V was pared by 4 bases and J by 4 bases, with 20 bases between. In nucleotides, the CDR3 is TGTGCCAGCAGCTCTTACCCCGGCGGAGGAGCGAATCAGCCCCAGCATTTT. Its translation: CASSSYPGGGANQPQHF.

The V call is TRBV7-8, the J call TRBJ1-2; no clear D. V was pared by 1 base and J by 4 bases, with 4 bases between. CDR3 length equals 12 residues. The germline V gene has CDR1 SGHVS and CDR2 FQNEAQ. The CDR3 coding sequence is TGTGCCAGCAGCTTAGGGACCTATGGCTACACCTTC. Encoded protein: CASSLGTYGYTF.

The chain links TRBV28 to TRBJ1-3, with D unclear. CDR3 length equals 13 residues. Germline CDR1 is MDHEN and CDR2 is SYDVKM. The V end lost 7 bases, the J end lost 0 bases, and 7 bases lay between the germline ends. The CDR3 nucleotides are TGTGCCAGCACTTGGGGCTCTGGAAACACCATATATTTT. Amino acid sequence: CASTWGSGNTIYF.

The V and J genes are TRBV6-2 or TRBV6-3 and TRBJ2-2; D is unresolved. The germline V and J ends were trimmed by 2 bases and 4 bases, with 5 bases remaining between them. Germline CDR1 MNHEY, CDR2 SVGEGT. The CDR3 sequence is 13 residues long. The CDR3 DNA is TGTGCCAGCAGTTACAAGTTCACCGGGGAGCTGTTTTTT. Translating it yields CASSYKFTGELFF.

The chain joins TRBV6-5 to TRBJ1-4, with D possibly TRBD1 on 5 matching bases. Trimming left V 5 bases short and J 4 bases short, with 11 bases between. Germline V CDR1 and CDR2: MNHEY, SVGAGI. The CDR3 consists of 14 residues. CDR3 region: CASSRQPSNEKLFF. DNA for the CDR3: TGTGCCAGCAGTAGACAGCCTAGTAATGAAAAACTGTTTTTT.